This T cell receptor (beta chain) stems from a study of TIL therapy for anti-PD-1-resistant metastatic lung cancer. Study details: Median tumor mutation burden was 1.5 mutations per megabase. Regarding the study as a whole: TIL cultures after expansion showed higher clonality and lower diversity than baseline tumor (median about 6% vs 30%).

The germline V and J ends were trimmed by 4 bases and 8 bases, with 21 bases remaining between them. The CDR3 has 16 amino acids. Germline-derived CDR1 and CDR2 are SGDLS and YYNGEE. This clone was seen only once. The antigen is unknown. Time point here: pre-treatment sample, taken before nivolumab and TIL therapy. Pleural nodules or supraclavicular lymph nodes made up most of the excised metastases sampled. Patients then received nivolumab; progressors got lymphodepletion, TIL and IL-2. Sequencing used immunoSEQ v3. Produced via immunoSEQ multiplex PCR; TCRdb's table is partial and in-frame only. The sample includes about 13,000 clones, less than 70% seen only once; the top ten take about 8.4%.

The source was tumor tissue, collected at baseline. This receptor was taken from a woman between 25 and 85 years old with non-small cell lung cancer. The chain couples TRBV9 to TRBJ1-4; the D is unclear. The CDR3 DNA reads as TGTGCCAGCAGCCCCGGGTACTCGGGTTCGGAAGAAAAACTGTTTTTT. It encodes CASSPGYSGSEEKLFF.